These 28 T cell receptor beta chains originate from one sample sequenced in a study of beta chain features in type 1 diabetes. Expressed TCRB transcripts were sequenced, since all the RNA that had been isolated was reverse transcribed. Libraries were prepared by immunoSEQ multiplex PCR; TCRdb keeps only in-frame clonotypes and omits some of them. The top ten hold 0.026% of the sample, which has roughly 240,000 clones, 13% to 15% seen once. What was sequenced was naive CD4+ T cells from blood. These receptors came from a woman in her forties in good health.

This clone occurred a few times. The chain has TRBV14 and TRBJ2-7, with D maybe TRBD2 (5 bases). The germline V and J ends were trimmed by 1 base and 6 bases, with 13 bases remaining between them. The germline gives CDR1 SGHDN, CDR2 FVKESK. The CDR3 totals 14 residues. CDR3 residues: CASSQALGVSEQYF. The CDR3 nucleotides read TGTGCCAGCAGCCAAGCCCTGGGAGTGAGCGAGCAGTACTTC. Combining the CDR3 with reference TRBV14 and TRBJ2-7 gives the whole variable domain EAGVTQFPSHSVIEKGQTVTLRCDPISGHDNLYWYRRVMGKEIKFLLHFVKESKQDESGMPNNRFLAERTGGTYSTLKVQPAELEDSGVYFCASSQALGVSEQYFGPGTRLTVT.

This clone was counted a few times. The CDR3 region is CASSGLTGALMSPLHF. The CDR3 coding sequence is TGTGCCAGCAGCGGCTTGACAGGGGCCCTTATGTCACCCCTCCACTTT. The chain recombines TRBV9 with TRBJ1-6, with 8 positions matching TRBD1. This CDR3 spans 16 amino acids. With V trimmed by 3 bases and J by 10 bases, 12 bases remained unmatched. CDR1 SGDLS and CDR2 YYNGEE come from the germline V gene.

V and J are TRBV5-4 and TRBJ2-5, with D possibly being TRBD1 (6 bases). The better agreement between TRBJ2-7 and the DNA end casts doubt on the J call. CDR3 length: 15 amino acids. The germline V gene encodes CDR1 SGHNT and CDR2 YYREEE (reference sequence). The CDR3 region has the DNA TGTGCCAGCAGCTTGGGACAGGCAAGCTCCTACGAGCAGTACTTC. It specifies CASSLGQASSYEQYF.

This CDR3 reads CASSYHSFQETQYF. Here the CDR3 DNA reads TGTGCCAGTAGTTACCACTCCTTCCAAGAGACCCAGTACTTC. This chain uses TRBV19 with TRBJ2-5; D is uncertain. The ends were cut back, 5 bases at V and 1 base at J, with 11 bases in the middle. Per germline, CDR1 LNHDA and CDR2 SQIVND (reference sequence). The CDR3 consists of 14 residues.

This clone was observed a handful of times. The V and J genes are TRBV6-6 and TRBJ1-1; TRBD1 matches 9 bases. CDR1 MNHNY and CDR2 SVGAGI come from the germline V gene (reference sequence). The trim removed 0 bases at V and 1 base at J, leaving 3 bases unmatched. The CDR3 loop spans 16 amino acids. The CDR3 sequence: CASSYSGTGTNTEAFF. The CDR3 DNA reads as TGTGCCAGCAGTTACTCGGGGACAGGGACGAACACTGAAGCTTTCTTT.

The CDR3 DNA is TGTGCCCCCACAGGGATCAACTCACCCCTCCACTTT. Protein product: CAPTGINSPLHF. The chain carries TRBV7-7 and TRBJ1-6; maybe TRBD1 (6 bases). This CDR3 comprises 12 residues. Germline V gene data show CDR1 as SSHAT and CDR2 as FNYEAQ (reference sequence). Trimming took off 11 bases at V and 10 bases at J, with 15 bases between the two ends. Complete variable domain (other parts from reference TRBV7-7 and TRBJ1-6): GAGVSQSPRYKVTKRGQDVTLRCDPISSHATLYWYQQALGQGPEFLTYFNYEAQPDKSGLPSDRFSAERPEGSISTLTIQRTEQRDSAMYRCAPTGINSPLHFGNGTRLTVT.

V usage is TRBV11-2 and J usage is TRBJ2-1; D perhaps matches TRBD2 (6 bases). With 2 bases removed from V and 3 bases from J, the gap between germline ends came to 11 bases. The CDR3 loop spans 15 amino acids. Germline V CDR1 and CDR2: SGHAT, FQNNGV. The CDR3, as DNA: TGTGCCAGCAGCTTAACGGGGGTCCTCTACAATGAGCAGTTCTTC. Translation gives CASSLTGVLYNEQFF.

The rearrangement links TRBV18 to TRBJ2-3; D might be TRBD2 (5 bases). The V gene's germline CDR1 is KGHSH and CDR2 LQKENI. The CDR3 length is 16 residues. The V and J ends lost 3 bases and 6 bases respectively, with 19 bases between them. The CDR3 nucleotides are TGTGCCAGCTCACCCCCCCGTTCGGGGTACGGGGATACGCAGTATTTT. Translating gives CASSPPRSGYGDTQYF.

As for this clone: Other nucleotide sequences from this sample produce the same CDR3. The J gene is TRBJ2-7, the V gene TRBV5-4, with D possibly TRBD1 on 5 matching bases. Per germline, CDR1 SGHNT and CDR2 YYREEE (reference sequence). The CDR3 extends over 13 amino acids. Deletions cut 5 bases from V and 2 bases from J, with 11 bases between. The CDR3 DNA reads TGTGCCAGCAGTTTCGACAGAGCCTACGAGCAGTACTTC. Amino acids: CASSFDRAYEQYF.

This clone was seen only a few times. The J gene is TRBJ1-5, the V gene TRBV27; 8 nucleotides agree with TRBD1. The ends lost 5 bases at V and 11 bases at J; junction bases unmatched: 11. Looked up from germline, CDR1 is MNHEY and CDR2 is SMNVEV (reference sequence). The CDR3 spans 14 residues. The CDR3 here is CASSPGQAIISQHF. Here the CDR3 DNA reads TGTGCCAGCAGTCCGGGACAGGCAATCATATCCCAGCATTTT.

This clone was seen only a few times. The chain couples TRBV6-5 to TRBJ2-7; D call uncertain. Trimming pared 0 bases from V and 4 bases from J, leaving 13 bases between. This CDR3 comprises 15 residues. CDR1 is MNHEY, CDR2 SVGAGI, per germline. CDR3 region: CASSYSTSFWYEQYF. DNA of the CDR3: TGTGCCAGCAGTTACTCCACTTCCTTCTGGTACGAGCAGTACTTC.

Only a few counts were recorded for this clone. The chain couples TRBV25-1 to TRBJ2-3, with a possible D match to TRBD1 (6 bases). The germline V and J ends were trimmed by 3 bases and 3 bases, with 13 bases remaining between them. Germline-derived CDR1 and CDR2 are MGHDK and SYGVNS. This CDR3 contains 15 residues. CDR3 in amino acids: CASSDTGHGTDTQYF. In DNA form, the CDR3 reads TGTGCCAGCAGTGATACAGGGCACGGAACAGATACGCAGTATTTT.

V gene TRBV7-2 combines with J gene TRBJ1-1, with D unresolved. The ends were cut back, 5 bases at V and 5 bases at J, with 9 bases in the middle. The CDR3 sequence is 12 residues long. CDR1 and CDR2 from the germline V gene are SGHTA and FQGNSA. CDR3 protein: CASSRRRTEAFF. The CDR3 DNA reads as TGTGCCAGCAGCCGGCGGCGGACTGAAGCTTTCTTT.

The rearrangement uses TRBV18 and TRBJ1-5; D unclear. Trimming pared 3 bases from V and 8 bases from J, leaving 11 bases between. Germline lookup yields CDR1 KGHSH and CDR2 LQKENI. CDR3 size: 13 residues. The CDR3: CASSPRPVEPQHF. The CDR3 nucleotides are TGTGCCAGCTCACCTCGCCCGGTGGAGCCCCAGCATTTT.

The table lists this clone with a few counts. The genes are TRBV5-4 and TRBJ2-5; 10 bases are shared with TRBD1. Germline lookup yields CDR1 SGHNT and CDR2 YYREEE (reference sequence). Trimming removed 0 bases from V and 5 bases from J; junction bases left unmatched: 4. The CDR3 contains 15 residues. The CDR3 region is CASSLAGTGVETQYF. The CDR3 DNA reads TGTGCCAGCAGCTTGGCTGGGACAGGGGTCGAGACCCAGTACTTC.

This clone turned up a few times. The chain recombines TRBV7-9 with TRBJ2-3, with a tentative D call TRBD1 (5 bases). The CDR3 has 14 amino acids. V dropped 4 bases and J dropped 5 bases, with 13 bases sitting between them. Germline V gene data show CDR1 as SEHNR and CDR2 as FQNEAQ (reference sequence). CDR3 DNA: TGTGCCAGCAGCTCCAGGGTAGGGATAGATACGCAGTATTTT. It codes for CASSSRVGIDTQYF.

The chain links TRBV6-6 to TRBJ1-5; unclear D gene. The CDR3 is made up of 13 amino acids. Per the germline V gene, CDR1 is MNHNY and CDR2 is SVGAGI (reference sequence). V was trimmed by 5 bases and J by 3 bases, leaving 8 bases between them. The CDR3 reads CASSEGYNQPQHF. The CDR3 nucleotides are TGTGCCAGCAGTGAGGGCTACAATCAGCCCCAGCATTTT.

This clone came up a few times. CDR3 DNA: TGTGCCAGTAGTGTTCGGACAGGTACTGACTATGGCTACACCTTC. This encodes CASSVRTGTDYGYTF. V usage is TRBV19 and J usage is TRBJ1-2; 7 bases line up with TRBD1. The germline V gene encodes CDR1 LNHDA and CDR2 SQIVND (reference sequence). The J segment lost 3 bases and the V segment lost 5 bases, leaving 9 bases of the junction unmatched. This CDR3 contains 15 residues. Together with reference TRBV19 and TRBJ1-2, the CDR3 gives the full variable domain: DGGITQSPKYLFRKEGQNVTLSCEQNLNHDAMYWYRQDPGQGLRLIYYSQIVNDFQKGDIAEGYSVSREKKESFPLTVTSAQKNPTAFYLCASSVRTGTDYGYTFGSGTRLTVV.

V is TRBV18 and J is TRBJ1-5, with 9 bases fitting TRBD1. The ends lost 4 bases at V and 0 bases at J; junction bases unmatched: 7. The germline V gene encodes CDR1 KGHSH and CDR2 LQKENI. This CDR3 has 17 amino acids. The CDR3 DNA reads TGTGCCAGCTCACATCGGACAGGGGCTGATAGCAATCAGCCCCAGCATTTT. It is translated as CASSHRTGADSNQPQHF.

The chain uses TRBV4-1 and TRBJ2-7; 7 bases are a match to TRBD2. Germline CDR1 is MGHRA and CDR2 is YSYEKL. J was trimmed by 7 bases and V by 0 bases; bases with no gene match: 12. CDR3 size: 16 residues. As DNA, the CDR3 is TGCGCCAGCAGCCAAGATTTAGCAGCGGGGACGGGTGAGCAGTACTTC. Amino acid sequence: CASSQDLAAGTGEQYF.

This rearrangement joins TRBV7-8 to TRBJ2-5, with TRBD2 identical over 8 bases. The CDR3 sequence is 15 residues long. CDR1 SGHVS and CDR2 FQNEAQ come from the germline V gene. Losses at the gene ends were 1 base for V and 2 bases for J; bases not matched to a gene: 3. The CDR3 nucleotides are TGTGCCAGCAGCTTAGACGGGACTAGTCAAGAGACCCAGTACTTC. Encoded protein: CASSLDGTSQETQYF.

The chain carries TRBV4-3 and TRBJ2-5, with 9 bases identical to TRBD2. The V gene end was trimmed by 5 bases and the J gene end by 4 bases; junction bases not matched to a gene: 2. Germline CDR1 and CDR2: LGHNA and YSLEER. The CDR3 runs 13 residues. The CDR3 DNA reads TGCGCCAGCAGCAAACTAGCGGGAGAGACCCAGTACTTC. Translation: CASSKLAGETQYF.

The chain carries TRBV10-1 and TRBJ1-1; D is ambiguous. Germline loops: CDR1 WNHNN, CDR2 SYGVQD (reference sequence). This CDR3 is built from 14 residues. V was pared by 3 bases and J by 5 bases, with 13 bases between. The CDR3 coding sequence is TGCGCCAGCAGTGAAGAGGGAAGTCGGACTGAAGCTTTCTTT. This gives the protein CASSEEGSRTEAFF.

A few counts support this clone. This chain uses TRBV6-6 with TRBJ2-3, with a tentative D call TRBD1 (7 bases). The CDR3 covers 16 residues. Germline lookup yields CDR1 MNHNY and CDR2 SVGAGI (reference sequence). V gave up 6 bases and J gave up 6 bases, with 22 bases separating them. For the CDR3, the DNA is TGTGCCAGCAGCCCCTGGTACAGGGGAGGTGGGGATACGCAGTATTTT. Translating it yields CASSPWYRGGGDTQYF.

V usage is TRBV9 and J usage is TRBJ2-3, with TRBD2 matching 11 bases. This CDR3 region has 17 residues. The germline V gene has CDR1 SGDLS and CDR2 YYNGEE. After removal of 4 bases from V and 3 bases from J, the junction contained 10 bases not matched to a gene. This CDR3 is CASSPRLAGRGTDTQYF. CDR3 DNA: TGTGCCAGCAGCCCCAGACTAGCGGGGCGTGGGACAGATACGCAGTATTTT.

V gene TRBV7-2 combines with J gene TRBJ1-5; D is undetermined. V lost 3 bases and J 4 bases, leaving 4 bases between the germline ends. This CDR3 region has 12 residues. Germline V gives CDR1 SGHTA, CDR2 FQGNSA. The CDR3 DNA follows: TGTGCCAGCAGCTTCAGAAATCAGCCCCAGCATTTT. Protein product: CASSFRNQPQHF.

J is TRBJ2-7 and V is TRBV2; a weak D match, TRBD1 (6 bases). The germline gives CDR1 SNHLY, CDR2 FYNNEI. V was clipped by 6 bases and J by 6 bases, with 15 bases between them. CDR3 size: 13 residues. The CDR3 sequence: CASRKTGLAEQYF. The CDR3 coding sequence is TGTGCCAGCAGAAAAACAGGGCTCGCCGAGCAGTACTTC.

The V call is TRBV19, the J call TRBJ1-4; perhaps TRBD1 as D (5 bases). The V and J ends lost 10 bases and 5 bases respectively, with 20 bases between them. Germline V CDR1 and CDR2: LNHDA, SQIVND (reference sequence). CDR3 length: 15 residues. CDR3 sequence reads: CATPLGLALNEKLFF. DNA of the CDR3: TGTGCCACCCCCCTGGGGCTGGCGCTGAATGAAAAACTGTTTTTT.